This T cell receptor (beta chain) comes out of a study of PD-L1 blockade in urothelial cancer. As for the study in general: In terms of prior chemotherapy, patients had received 0 to 3 regimens. Blood was evaluated 3 weeks (second dose) and 6 weeks after therapy began. Reported median T cell count for blood samples was approximately 140,000.

Notes on the study in general: Having blood TCR clonality under the median before treatment predicted better survival.

Germline V CDR1 and CDR2: SEHNR, FQNEAQ (reference sequence). CDR3 length equals 15 residues. J was trimmed by 13 bases and V by 4 bases; bases with no gene match: 11. As for this clone: Antigen specificity is unknown.

Sequencing used immunoSEQ multiplex PCR; TCRdb keeps in-frame clones, though not all of them. Among tens of thousands of clones listed, around 79% were seen once. This sample comprised PBMCs, obtained around atezolizumab (anti-PD-L1) treatment. This TCR was recovered from an older man with urothelial cancer. The chain employs TRBV7-9 and TRBJ1-4; 11 positions agree with TRBD1. In nucleotides, the CDR3 is TGTGCCAGCAGCTCCCCGGACAGGGGGCTCCGGGGACTGTTTTTT. Its translation: CASSSPDRGLRGLFF.